These T cell receptor beta chains were read from a single sample in a study of cytomegalovirus exposure and HLA in healthy donors. Only in-frame clones appear in the TCRdb table, and some are missing; sequencing was by immunoSEQ multiplex PCR. The sample shows 150,000 to 200,000 clones, approximately 72% of them seen only once. The sequenced sample consisted of PBMCs. All receptors come from a human donor in good health. CDR3s include the opening cysteine and the closing phenylalanine or tryptophan.

V gene: TRBV10-1
CDR3 length: 15
J gene: TRBJ2-7
CDR3 protein: CASSESGQGGFEQYF

V gene: TRBV30
CDR3 length: 15
J gene: TRBJ2-3
CDR3 protein: CAWSVRTGRPDTQYF

V gene: TRBV5-6
CDR3 length: 12
J gene: TRBJ1-2
CDR3 protein: CASSSGTYGYTF

V gene: TRBV2
CDR3 length: 13
J gene: TRBJ2-7
CDR3 protein: CASSVVTRGEQYF

V gene: TRBV30
CDR3 length: 12
J gene: TRBJ2-7
CDR3 protein: CAWSQTEYEQYF

V gene: TRBV10-1
CDR3 length: 17
J gene: TRBJ1-4
CDR3 protein: CASSEPKGQGINEKLFF

V gene: TRBV27
CDR3 length: 13
J gene: TRBJ2-3
CDR3 protein: CASSLSLGPGQYF

V gene: TRBV6-1
CDR3 length: 15
J gene: TRBJ1-2
CDR3 protein: CASRIPGDANYGYTF

V gene: TRBV7-9
CDR3 length: 13
J gene: TRBJ1-2
CDR3 protein: CASSFEGSYGYTF

V gene: TRBV5-5
CDR3 length: 14
J gene: TRBJ2-7
CDR3 protein: CASSVEQGSNEQYF

V gene: TRBV6-5
CDR3 length: 15
J gene: TRBJ1-3
CDR3 protein: CASSSGTGTGNTIYF

V gene: TRBV11-2
CDR3 length: 14
J gene: TRBJ2-7
CDR3 protein: CASSLVRGGYEQYF

V gene: TRBV7-8
CDR3 length: 16
J gene: TRBJ1-3
CDR3 protein: CASSVTENHSGNTIYF

V gene: TRBV6-5
CDR3 length: 14
J gene: TRBJ1-1
CDR3 protein: CASSYSRGETEAFF

V gene: TRBV18
CDR3 length: 16
J gene: TRBJ1-2
CDR3 protein: CASSPVGLGTDYGYTF

V gene: TRBV4-1
CDR3 length: 18
J gene: -
CDR3 protein: CASSQGVSGVAGGGEQYF

V gene: TRBV27
CDR3 length: 15
J gene: TRBJ2-4
CDR3 protein: CASSYPRLAKNIQYF

V gene: TRBV5-4
CDR3 length: 15
J gene: TRBJ2-1
CDR3 protein: CASSLAGGDVNEQFF

V gene: TRBV4-1
CDR3 length: 15
J gene: TRBJ1-2
CDR3 protein: CASSQEATPNYGYTF

V gene: TRBV2
CDR3 length: 14
J gene: TRBJ1-2
CDR3 protein: CASSAITVGDGYTF

V gene: TRBV5-4
CDR3 length: 14
J gene: TRBJ2-2
CDR3 protein: CASSAKTGPGELFF

V gene: TRBV2
CDR3 length: 14
J gene: TRBJ1-2
CDR3 protein: CASSPGQGGFGYTF

V gene: TRBV7-3
CDR3 length: 13
J gene: TRBJ2-3
CDR3 protein: CASSTSGRGTQYF

V gene: TRBV5-6
CDR3 length: 16
J gene: TRBJ2-1
CDR3 protein: CASSLGRGSSYNEQFF

V gene: TRBV9
CDR3 length: 14
J gene: TRBJ2-3
CDR3 protein: CASSRWTNPDTQYF

V gene: TRBV9
CDR3 length: 16
J gene: TRBJ2-7
CDR3 protein: CASSPRAGGSSYEQYF

V gene: TRBV2
CDR3 length: 14
J gene: TRBJ2-5
CDR3 protein: CATLVGQAVGEQYF

V gene: TRBV5-1
CDR3 length: 17
J gene: TRBJ1-1
CDR3 protein: CASSPDDRLPGNTEAFF

V gene: TRBV10-3
CDR3 length: 18
J gene: TRBJ2-5
CDR3 protein: CAISESQSRDRNQETQYF

V gene: TRBV7-3
CDR3 length: 12
J gene: TRBJ2-5
CDR3 protein: CASSLAGETQYF

V gene: TRBV5-4
CDR3 length: 17
J gene: TRBJ2-7
CDR3 protein: CASSAGTGGRGSYEQYF